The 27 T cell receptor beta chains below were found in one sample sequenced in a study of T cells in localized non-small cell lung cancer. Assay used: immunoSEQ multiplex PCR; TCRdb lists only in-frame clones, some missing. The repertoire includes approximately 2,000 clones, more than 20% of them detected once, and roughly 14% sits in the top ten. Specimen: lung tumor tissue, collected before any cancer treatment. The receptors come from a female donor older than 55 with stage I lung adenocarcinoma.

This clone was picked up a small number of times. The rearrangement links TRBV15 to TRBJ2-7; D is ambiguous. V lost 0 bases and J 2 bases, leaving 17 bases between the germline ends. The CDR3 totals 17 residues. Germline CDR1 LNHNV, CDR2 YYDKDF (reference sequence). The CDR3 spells CATSRDRGRALTYEQYF. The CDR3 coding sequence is TGTGCCACCAGCAGAGATCGTGGAAGGGCCTTGACCTACGAGCAGTACTTC.

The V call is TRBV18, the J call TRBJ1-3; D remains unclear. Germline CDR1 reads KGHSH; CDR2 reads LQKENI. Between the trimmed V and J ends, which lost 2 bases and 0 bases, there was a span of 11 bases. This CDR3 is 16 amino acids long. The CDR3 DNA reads TGTGCCAGCTCACCAACAGCTGGGAGCTCTGGAAACACCATATATTTT. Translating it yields CASSPTAGSSGNTIYF.

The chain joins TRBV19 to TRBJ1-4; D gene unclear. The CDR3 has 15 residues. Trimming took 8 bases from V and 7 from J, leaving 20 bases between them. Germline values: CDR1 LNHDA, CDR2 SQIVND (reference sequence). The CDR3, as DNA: TGTGCCAGTTCTCAGGTCGTTTATCGTGGTGAAAAACTGTTTTTT. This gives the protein CASSQVVYRGEKLFF.

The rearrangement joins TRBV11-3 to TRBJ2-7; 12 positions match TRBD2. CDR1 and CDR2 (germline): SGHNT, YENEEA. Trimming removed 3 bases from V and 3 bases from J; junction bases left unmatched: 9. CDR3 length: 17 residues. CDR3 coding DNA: TGTGCCAGCAGCTTGGGACCTAGCGGGAGGGGGTACTACGAGCAGTACTTC. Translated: CASSLGPSGRGYYEQYF.

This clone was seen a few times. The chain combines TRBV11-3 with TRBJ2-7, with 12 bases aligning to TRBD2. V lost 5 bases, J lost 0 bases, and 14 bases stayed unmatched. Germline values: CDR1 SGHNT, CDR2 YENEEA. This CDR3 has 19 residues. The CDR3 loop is CASSGVDTTSGRRSYEQYF. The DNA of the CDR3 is TGTGCCAGCAGCGGCGTAGACACGACTAGCGGGAGACGCTCCTACGAGCAGTACTTC.

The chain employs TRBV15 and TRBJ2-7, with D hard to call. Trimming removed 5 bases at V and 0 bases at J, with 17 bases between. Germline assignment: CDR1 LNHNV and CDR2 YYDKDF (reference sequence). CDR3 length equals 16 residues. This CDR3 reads CATSRNLGQTSYEQYF. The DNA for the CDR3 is TGTGCCACCAGCCGAAATCTAGGGCAAACCTCCTACGAGCAGTACTTC.

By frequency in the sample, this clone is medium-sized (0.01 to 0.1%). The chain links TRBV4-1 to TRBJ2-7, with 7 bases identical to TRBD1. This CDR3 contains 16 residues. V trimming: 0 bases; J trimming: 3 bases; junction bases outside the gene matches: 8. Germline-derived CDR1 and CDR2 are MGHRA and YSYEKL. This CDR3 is CASSQDHAGGVYEQYF. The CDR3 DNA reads TGCGCCAGCAGCCAAGATCACGCAGGGGGTGTCTACGAGCAGTACTTC.

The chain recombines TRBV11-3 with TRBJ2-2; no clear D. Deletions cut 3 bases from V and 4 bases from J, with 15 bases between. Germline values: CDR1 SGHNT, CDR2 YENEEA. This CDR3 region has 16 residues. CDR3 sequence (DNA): TGTGCCAGCAGCTTGGCCTCGCGGATGGGCACCGGGGAGCTGTTTTTT. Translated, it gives CASSLASRMGTGELFF. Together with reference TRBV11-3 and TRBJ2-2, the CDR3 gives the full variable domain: EAGVVQSPRYKIIEKKQPVAFWCNPISGHNTLYWYLQNLGQGPELLIRYENEEAVDDSQLPKDRFSAERLKGVDSTLKIQPAELGDSAVYLCASSLASRMGTGELFFGEGSRLTVL.

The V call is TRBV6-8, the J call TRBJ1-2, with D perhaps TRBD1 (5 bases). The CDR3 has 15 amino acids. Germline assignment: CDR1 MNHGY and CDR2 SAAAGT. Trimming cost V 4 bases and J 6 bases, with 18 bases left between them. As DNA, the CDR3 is TGTGCCAGCAGTTCCCCGGGACGCATCAAGGATGGCTACACCTTC. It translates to CASSSPGRIKDGYTF.

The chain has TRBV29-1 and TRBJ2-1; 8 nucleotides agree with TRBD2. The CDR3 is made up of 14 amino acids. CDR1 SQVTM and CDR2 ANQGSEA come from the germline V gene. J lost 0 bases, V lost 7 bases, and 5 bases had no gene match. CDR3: CSAVAGSSYNEQFF. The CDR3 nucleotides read TGCAGCGCAGTAGCGGGAAGCTCCTACAATGAGCAGTTCTTC.

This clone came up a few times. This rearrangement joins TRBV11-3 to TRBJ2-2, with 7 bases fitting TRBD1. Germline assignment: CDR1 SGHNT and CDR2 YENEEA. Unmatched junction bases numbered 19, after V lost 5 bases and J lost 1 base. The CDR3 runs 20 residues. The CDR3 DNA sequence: TGTGCCAGCAGCGCCACAGGGGACCCCTCGAGAATCTTGAACACCGGGGAGCTGTTTTTT. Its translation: CASSATGDPSRILNTGELFF.

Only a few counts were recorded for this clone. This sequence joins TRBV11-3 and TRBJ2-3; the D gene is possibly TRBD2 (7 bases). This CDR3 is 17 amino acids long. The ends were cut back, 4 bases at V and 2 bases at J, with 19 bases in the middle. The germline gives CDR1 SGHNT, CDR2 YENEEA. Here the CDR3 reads CASSSLGGREFTDTQYF. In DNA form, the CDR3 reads TGTGCCAGCAGCTCATTAGGGGGGCGGGAGTTCACAGATACGCAGTATTTT.

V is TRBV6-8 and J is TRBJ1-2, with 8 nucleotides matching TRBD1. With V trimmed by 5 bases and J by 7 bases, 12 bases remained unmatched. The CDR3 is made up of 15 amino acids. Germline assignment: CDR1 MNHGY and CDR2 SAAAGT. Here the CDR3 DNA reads TGTGCCAGCAGTGACGCCGGGACAGGTGCCTCTGGCTACACCTTC. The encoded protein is CASSDAGTGASGYTF.

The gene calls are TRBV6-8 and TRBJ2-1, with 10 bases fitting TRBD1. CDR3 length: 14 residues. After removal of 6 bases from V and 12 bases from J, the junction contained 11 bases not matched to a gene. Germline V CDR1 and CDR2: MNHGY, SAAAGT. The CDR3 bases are TGTGCCAGCAGACCCGGGACAGGGGACGGGGTGCAGTTCTTC. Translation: CASRPGTGDGVQFF.

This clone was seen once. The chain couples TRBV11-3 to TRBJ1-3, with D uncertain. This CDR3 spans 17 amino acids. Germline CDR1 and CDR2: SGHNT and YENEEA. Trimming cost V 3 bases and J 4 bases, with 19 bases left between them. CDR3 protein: CASSFTSTDGIGNTIYF. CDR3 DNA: TGTGCCAGCAGCTTTACTTCTACAGACGGTATCGGAAACACCATATATTTT. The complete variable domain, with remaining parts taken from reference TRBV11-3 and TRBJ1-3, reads EAGVVQSPRYKIIEKKQPVAFWCNPISGHNTLYWYLQNLGQGPELLIRYENEEAVDDSQLPKDRFSAERLKGVDSTLKIQPAELGDSAVYLCASSFTSTDGIGNTIYFGEGSWLTVV.

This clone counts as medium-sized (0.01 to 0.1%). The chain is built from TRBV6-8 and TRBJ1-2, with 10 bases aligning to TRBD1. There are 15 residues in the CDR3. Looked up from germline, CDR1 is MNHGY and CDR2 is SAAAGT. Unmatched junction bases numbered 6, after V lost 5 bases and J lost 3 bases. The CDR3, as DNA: TGTGCCAGCAGTATTGACAGGGGGCTCTACTATGGCTACACCTTC. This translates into CASSIDRGLYYGYTF.

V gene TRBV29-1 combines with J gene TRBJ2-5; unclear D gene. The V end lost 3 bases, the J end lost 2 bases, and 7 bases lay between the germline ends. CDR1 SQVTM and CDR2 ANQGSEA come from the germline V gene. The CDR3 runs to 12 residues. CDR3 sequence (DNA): TGCAGCGTTGAGATTATTCAAGAGACCCAGTACTTC. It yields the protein CSVEIIQETQYF.

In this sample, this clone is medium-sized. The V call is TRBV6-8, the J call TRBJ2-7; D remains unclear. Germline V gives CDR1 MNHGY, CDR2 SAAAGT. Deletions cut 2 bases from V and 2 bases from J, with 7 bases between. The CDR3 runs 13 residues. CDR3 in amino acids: CASSYGSTYEQYF. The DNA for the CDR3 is TGTGCCAGCAGTTACGGCAGTACCTACGAGCAGTACTTC.

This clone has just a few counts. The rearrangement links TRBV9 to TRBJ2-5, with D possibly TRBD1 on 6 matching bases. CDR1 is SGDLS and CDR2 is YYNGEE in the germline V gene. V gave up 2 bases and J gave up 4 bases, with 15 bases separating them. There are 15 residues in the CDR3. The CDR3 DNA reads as TGTGCCAGCAGCGTCGGCAGGGGTGGGGCAGAGACCCAGTACTTC. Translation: CASSVGRGGAETQYF. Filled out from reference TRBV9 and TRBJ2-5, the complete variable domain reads DSGVTQTPKHLITATGQRVTLRCSPRSGDLSVYWYQQSLDQGLQFLIQYYNGEERAKGNILERFSAQQFPDLHSELNLSSLELGDSALYFCASSVGRGGAETQYFGPGTRLLVL.

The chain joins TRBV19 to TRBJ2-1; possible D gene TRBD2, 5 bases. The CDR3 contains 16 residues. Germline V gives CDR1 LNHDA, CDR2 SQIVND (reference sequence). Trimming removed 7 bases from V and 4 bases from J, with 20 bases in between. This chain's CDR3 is CASNIGWEPLYNEQFF. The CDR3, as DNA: TGTGCCAGTAATATCGGTTGGGAGCCCCTTTACAATGAGCAGTTCTTC.

CDR3 sequence: CASSQFFGVSNEQFF. Written as DNA, the CDR3 is TGCGCCAGCAGCCAATTCTTCGGCGTGAGCAATGAGCAGTTCTTC. The chain uses TRBV1 and TRBJ2-1. TRBV1 is a recognized pseudogene. The CDR3 consists of 15 residues.

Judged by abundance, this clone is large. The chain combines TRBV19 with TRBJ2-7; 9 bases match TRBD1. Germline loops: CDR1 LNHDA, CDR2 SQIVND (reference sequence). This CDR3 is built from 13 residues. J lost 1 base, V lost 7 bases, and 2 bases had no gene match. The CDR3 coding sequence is TGTGCCAGTACGGACAGGGGATCCTACGAGCAGTACTTC. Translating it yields CASTDRGSYEQYF.

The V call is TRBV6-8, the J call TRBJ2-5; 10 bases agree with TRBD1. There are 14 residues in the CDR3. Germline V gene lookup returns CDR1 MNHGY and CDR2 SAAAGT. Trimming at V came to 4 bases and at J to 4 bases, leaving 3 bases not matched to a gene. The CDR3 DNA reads TGTGCCAGCAGTTTGGGACAGGGGCTAGAGACCCAGTACTTC. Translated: CASSLGQGLETQYF.

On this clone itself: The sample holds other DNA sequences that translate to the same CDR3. CDR3 nucleotides: TGTGCCAGCAGTCCACAGGGAACTGAAGCTTTCTTT. Translating gives CASSPQGTEAFF. The J gene is TRBJ1-1, the V gene TRBV6-8, with a possible D match to TRBD1 (6 bases). Per germline, CDR1 MNHGY and CDR2 SAAAGT. V was cut by 5 bases and J by 5 bases, with 9 bases left in between. CDR3 length equals 12 residues.

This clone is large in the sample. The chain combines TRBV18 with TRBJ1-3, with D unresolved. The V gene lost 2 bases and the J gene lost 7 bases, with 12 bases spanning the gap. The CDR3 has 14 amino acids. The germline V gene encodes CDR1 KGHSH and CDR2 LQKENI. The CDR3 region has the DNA TGTGCCAGCTCACCAAATACTGGGGAGAACACCATATATTTT. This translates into CASSPNTGENTIYF.

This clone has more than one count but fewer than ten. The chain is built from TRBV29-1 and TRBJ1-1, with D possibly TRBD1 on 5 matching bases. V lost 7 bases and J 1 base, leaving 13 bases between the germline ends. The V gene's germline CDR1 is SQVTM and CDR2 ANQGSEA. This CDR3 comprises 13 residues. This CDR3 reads CSASGLTNTEAFF. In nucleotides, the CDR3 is TGCAGCGCCTCGGGACTCACGAACACTGAAGCTTTCTTT.

The CDR3 DNA sequence: TGCGCCAGCAGCTTTAGGGTTAGGAACTATGGCTACACCTTC. It codes for CASSFRVRNYGYTF. V usage is TRBV5-1 and J usage is TRBJ1-2; D ambiguous. This CDR3 has 14 residues. Germline V gene data show CDR1 as SGHRS and CDR2 as YFSETQ. The V and J ends lost 2 bases and 2 bases respectively, with 10 bases between them.